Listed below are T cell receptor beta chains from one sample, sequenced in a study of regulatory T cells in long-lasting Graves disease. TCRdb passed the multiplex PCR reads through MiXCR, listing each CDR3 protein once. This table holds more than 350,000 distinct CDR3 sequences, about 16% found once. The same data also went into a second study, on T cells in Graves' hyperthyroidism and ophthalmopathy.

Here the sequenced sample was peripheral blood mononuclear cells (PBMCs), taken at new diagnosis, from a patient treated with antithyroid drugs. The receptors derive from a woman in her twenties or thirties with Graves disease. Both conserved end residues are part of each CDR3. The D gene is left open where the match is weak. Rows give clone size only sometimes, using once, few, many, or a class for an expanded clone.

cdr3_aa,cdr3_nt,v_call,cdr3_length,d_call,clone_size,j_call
CSASSTSTDTQYF,TGCAGTGCTAGCTCCACTAGCACAGATACGCAGTATTTT,TRBV20-1,13,.,many,TRBJ2-3
CATDRSTEAFF,TGTGCCACCGACCGGAGCACTGAAGCTTTCTTT,TRBV28,11,.,.,TRBJ1-1
CASLAETYNEQFF,TGTGCCAGCCTAGCGGAGACCTACAATGAGCAGTTCTTC,TRBV12-3/TRBV12-4,13,TRBD2,many,TRBJ2-1
CASSYSVYERFF,TGTGCCAGCAGTTACTCAGTGTATGAGCGGTTCTTC,TRBV6-5,12,.,.,TRBJ2-1
CSVGGTSGNSAIF,TGCAGCGTTGGAGGGACTAGCGGAAACTCGGCGATCTTC,TRBV29-1,13,TRBD2,.,TRBJ2-4
CASSGSGGPQETQYF,TGTGCCAGTAGTGGGTCAGGGGGCCCACAAGAGACCCAGTACTTC,TRBV19,15,TRBD1,.,TRBJ2-5
CASSPRRGSSYNEQFF,TGTGCCAGCAGCCCGAGGCGCGGGAGCTCCTACAATGAGCAGTTCTTC,TRBV7-9,16,TRBD2,many,TRBJ2-1
CASSVGLFTDTQYF,TGTGCCAGCAGCGTAGGGCTCTTCACAGATACGCAGTATTTT,TRBV9,14,.,few,TRBJ2-3
CASSPLVGAGKNQPQHF,TGTGCCAGCAGTCCATTAGTGGGGGCCGGGAAAAATCAGCCCCAGCATTTT,TRBV6-1,17,.,few,TRBJ1-5
CASSVPSGSRGRSSYNEQFF,TGTGCCAGCAGCGTCCCTAGCGGGAGTAGAGGACGAAGCTCCTACAATGAGCAGTTCTTC,TRBV9,20,TRBD2,.,TRBJ2-1
CASSEPLTLAKNIQYF,TGTGCCAGCAGTGAACCCCTGACGCTAGCCAAAAACATTCAGTACTTC,TRBV2,16,.,.,TRBJ2-4
CASSLGFGRVRLAGGPNEQFF,TGTGCCAGCAGTTTAGGGTTCGGGCGCGTGAGGTTAGCGGGAGGGCCGAATGAGCAGTTCTTC,TRBV27,21,TRBD2,.,TRBJ2-1
CASSEYMKTGELFF,TGTGCCAGCAGTGAATACATGAAAACCGGGGAGCTGTTTTTT,TRBV25-1,14,.,once,TRBJ2-2
CASSLRRQSYGYTF,TGTGCCAGCAGCTTGAGGAGACAGAGCTATGGCTACACCTTC,TRBV5-5,14,.,many,TRBJ1-2
CASSLASGRADEQFF,TGTGCCAGCAGCTTAGCGAGCGGGAGGGCCGATGAGCAGTTCTTC,TRBV11-1,15,TRBD2,many,TRBJ2-1
CASSPKTSGGNEQFF,TGTGCCAGCAGCCCGAAGACTAGCGGGGGCAATGAGCAGTTCTTC,TRBV5-6,15,TRBD2,few,TRBJ2-1
CASSIVPTSNTEAFF,TGTGCCAGTAGTATAGTCCCCACATCGAACACTGAAGCTTTCTTT,TRBV19,15,.,.,TRBJ1-1
CASGSPPGVAGAVDTQYF,TGTGCTAGTGGTTCCCCCCCTGGGGTAGCGGGAGCAGTAGATACGCAGTATTTT,TRBV12-5,18,TRBD2,.,TRBJ2-3
CASSFLGGGQPQHF,TGTGCCAGCAGTTTCCTAGGGGGCGGTCAGCCCCAGCATTTT,TRBV12-3/TRBV12-4,14,TRBD1,many,TRBJ1-5
CASSPERGGSYEQYF,TGTGCCAGCAGCCCAGAGAGGGGGGGGTCCTACGAGCAGTACTTC,TRBV4-2,15,.,many,TRBJ2-7
CASSTSAETQYF,TGTGCCAGCAGCACTAGCGCAGAGACCCAGTACTTC,TRBV18,12,TRBD2,many,TRBJ2-5
CSADTGLAENEQFF,TGCAGTGCAGACACGGGGCTAGCGGAGAATGAGCAGTTCTTC,TRBV20-1,14,TRBD2,many,TRBJ2-1
CASSYGSGETLTDTQYF,TGTGCCAGCAGTTACGGGTCCGGAGAGACCTTGACAGATACGCAGTATTTT,TRBV6-2/TRBV6-3,17,.,many,TRBJ2-3
CATSLGPNGYTF,TGTGCCACCAGTCTCGGGCCCAATGGCTACACCTTC,TRBV12-3/TRBV12-4,12,.,many,TRBJ1-2
CASSLSGFRANEQFF,TGTGCCAGCTCGCTTTCGGGCTTCCGCGCCAATGAGCAGTTCTTC,TRBV18,15,.,many,TRBJ2-1
CASSPAGYTDTQYF,TGCGCCAGCAGCCCAGCGGGATACACAGATACGCAGTATTTT,TRBV5-1,14,TRBD2,many,TRBJ2-3
CASSLALAGTLSYNEQFF,TGTGCCAGCAGCTTGGCACTAGCGGGCACGCTCTCCTACAATGAGCAGTTCTTC,TRBV5-5,18,TRBD2,many,TRBJ2-1
CASSLRTRNTDTQYF,TGTGCCAGCAGCTTACGGACTAGAAACACAGATACGCAGTATTTT,TRBV13,15,TRBD2,.,TRBJ2-3
CASSLGWGQSTDTQYF,TGTGCCAGCAGCTTAGGCTGGGGACAGAGCACAGATACGCAGTATTTT,TRBV7-2,16,TRBD1,many,TRBJ2-3
CAWADSSNQPQHF,TGTGCCTGGGCCGACAGTAGCAATCAGCCCCAGCATTTT,TRBV30,13,.,many,TRBJ1-5
CASRAGGRHEQYF,TGTGCCAGCAGAGCGGGAGGGCGGCACGAGCAGTACTTC,TRBV28,13,TRBD2,many,TRBJ2-7
CASTTRGDRRIRDTQYF,TGTGCCAGCACCACAAGAGGGGACAGACGGATAAGGGATACGCAGTATTTT,TRBV28,17,TRBD1,many,TRBJ2-3
CASNPEGRNQPQHF,TGTGCCAGTAACCCGGAGGGGAGAAATCAGCCCCAGCATTTT,TRBV19,14,.,many,TRBJ1-5
CSARDLQGLAAEQFF,TGCAGTGCTAGAGATCTTCAAGGACTAGCGGCCGAGCAGTTCTTC,TRBV20-1,15,TRBD2,few,TRBJ2-1
CASSGGGGPSTDTQYF,TGTGCCAGCAGCGGTGGGGGGGGACCCTCCACAGATACGCAGTATTTT,TRBV9,16,TRBD2,.,TRBJ2-3
CSARSETQYF,TGCAGCGCCCGCTCTGAGACCCAGTACTTC,TRBV29-1,10,.,.,TRBJ2-5
CASSRIRADGRSYNSPLHF,TGTGCCAGCAGCCGGATCCGCGCGGACGGACGCTCCTATAATTCACCCCTCCACTTT,TRBV4-2,19,.,few,TRBJ1-6
CASSLVRDSSGVGAKNIQYF,TGTGCCAGCAGCTTAGTGCGGGACAGTAGTGGGGTGGGGGCCAAAAACATTCAGTACTTC,TRBV7-2,20,.,few,TRBJ2-4
CASSALGTSGNEQFF,TGTGCCAGCAGCGCCTTAGGGACTAGCGGAAATGAGCAGTTCTTC,TRBV9,15,TRBD2,.,TRBJ2-1
CASSLIFSGSRETQYF,TGTGCCAGCAGTTTGATTTTTAGCGGGAGTCGGGAGACCCAGTACTTC,TRBV28,16,TRBD2,.,TRBJ2-5
CASGSELAARTGELFF,TGTGCCTCGGGCTCGGAACTAGCGGCTAGAACCGGGGAGCTGTTTTTT,TRBV9,16,TRBD2,many,TRBJ2-2
CASRTVSKRTLNYGYTF,TGTGCCAGCAGGACAGTTTCAAAACGCACCCTCAACTATGGCTACACCTTC,TRBV11-2,17,.,many,TRBJ1-2
CAWARGTAGGYTF,TGTGCCTGGGCCCGGGGGACCGCTGGTGGCTACACCTTC,TRBV30,13,.,many,TRBJ1-2
CASSLDVAIVTDTQYF,TGTGCCAGCAGCTTGGATGTAGCTATCGTCACAGATACGCAGTATTTT,TRBV5-6,16,.,many,TRBJ2-3
CASSLGQGPQETQYF,TGCGCCAGCAGCTTGGGGCAGGGACCCCAAGAGACCCAGTACTTC,TRBV5-1,15,.,.,TRBJ2-5